Presented here are 7 T cell receptor beta chains from one specimen sequenced in a study of blood T cells in healthy people across ages. PCR was performed a second time for about 7 to 12 cycles using a sample-barcoded 5' primer and a J-beta primer mix. A single record per CDR3 protein comes from TCRdb applying MiXCR to the 5' RACE reads. This table holds more than 550,000 distinct CDR3 sequences, approximately 22% found once. Source material: blood. These receptors were obtained from an older man in good health.

This chain links TRBV7-9 with TRBJ1-1, with TRBD1 matching over 10 bases. Germline V lookup: CDR1 SEHNR, CDR2 FQNEAQ (reference sequence). V gave up 3 bases and J gave up 3 bases; unmatched junction bases: 4. The CDR3 has 15 amino acids. In nucleotides, the CDR3 is TGTGCCAGCAGCTTTGACAGGGGGCAGTACACTGAAGCTTTCTTT. It yields the protein CASSFDRGQYTEAFF. Drawing the rest from reference TRBV7-9 and TRBJ1-1, the complete variable domain is DTGVSQNPRHKITKRGQNVTFRCDPISEHNRLYWYRQTLGQGPEFLTYFQNEAQLEKSRLLSDRFSAERPKGSFSTLEIQRTEQGDSAMYLCASSFDRGQYTEAFFGQGTRLTVV.

The chain couples TRBV6-2 or TRBV6-3 to TRBJ1-5; D perhaps matches TRBD1 (5 bases). Trimming left V 6 bases short and J 5 bases short, with 11 bases between. The CDR3 loop spans 13 amino acids. Germline CDR1 is MNHEY and CDR2 is SVGEGT. CDR3 DNA: TGTGCCAGCAGAGACAGCAACGATCAGCCCCAGCATTTT. Translation gives CASRDSNDQPQHF.

V gene TRBV20-1 combines with J gene TRBJ1-1, with a tentative D call TRBD1 (5 bases). The ends were cut back, 5 bases at V and 2 bases at J, with 9 bases in the middle. Germline lookup yields CDR1 DFQATT and CDR2 SNEGSKA (reference sequence). CDR3 length: 12 residues. CDR3 bases: TGCAGTGCTCCCCAGGGTAACACTGAAGCTTTCTTT. Protein sequence: CSAPQGNTEAFF.

This clonotype was found once. The chain employs TRBV12-3 or TRBV12-4 and TRBJ2-1; TRBD1 aligns across 7 bases. Germline trimming cut 2 bases from V and 5 bases from J; bases unmatched to any gene: 9. The CDR3 sequence is 16 residues long. CDR3 sequence reads: CASSLLQGRKHNEQFF. CDR3 sequence (DNA): TGTGCCAGCAGTTTATTACAGGGGAGAAAACACAATGAGCAGTTCTTC.

This clonotype appeared a few times. The genes are TRBV7-9 and TRBJ1-2; D uncertain. The germline V and J ends were trimmed by 4 bases and 6 bases, with 9 bases remaining between them. Germline CDR1 SEHNR, CDR2 FQNEAQ (reference sequence). The CDR3 has 12 amino acids. DNA for the CDR3: TGTGCCAGCAGCTCCCAGTTGGATGGCTACACCTTC. Protein product: CASSSQLDGYTF. The full variable domain, its missing parts supplied by reference TRBV7-9 and TRBJ1-2, is DTGVSQNPRHKITKRGQNVTFRCDPISEHNRLYWYRQTLGQGPEFLTYFQNEAQLEKSRLLSDRFSAERPKGSFSTLEIQRTEQGDSAMYLCASSSQLDGYTFGSGTRLTVV.

This clonotype was detected only a few times. The gene calls are TRBV6-5 and TRBJ2-5, with 9 bases that match TRBD2. V was clipped by 2 bases and J by 4 bases; unmatched bases: 5. The CDR3 contains 15 residues. CDR1 and CDR2 from the germline V gene are MNHEY and SVGAGI. DNA for the CDR3: TGTGCCAGCAGTTACGGCGCGGGAGGGGTAGAGACCCAGTACTTC. Translation: CASSYGAGGVETQYF.

This clonotype was detected only a few times. The rearrangement uses TRBV5-5 and TRBJ1-4; maybe TRBD1 (5 bases). CDR1 SGHKS and CDR2 YYEKEE come from the germline V gene (reference sequence). The CDR3 sequence is 16 residues long. Between the trimmed V and J ends, which lost 0 bases and 7 bases, there was a span of 16 bases. CDR3 in amino acids: CASSLDPGDLGEKLFF. As DNA, the CDR3 is TGTGCCAGCAGCTTGGATCCGGGGGATTTGGGTGAAAAACTGTTTTTT.